This T cell receptor beta chain stems from a study of cytomegalovirus exposure and HLA in healthy donors. Study-level results: Analyses of presence/absence relied on an assumption of roughly uniform sequencing depth across donors. There were around 160 TCR beta chains listed as cytomegalovirus-associated. Researchers reported in a later analysis that common viral pathogens appeared linked to several top clusters. Later analysis demonstrated an association between a missense DCLRE1C variant and TCR beta V- and J-gene trimming.

The germline gives CDR1 LGHNA, CDR2 YSLEER. With 1 base clipped from V and 0 bases from J, the junction kept 4 bases outside the gene matches. This CDR3 is 17 amino acids long. To note about this clone: The antigen remains undetermined.

PCR used 60 Vbeta primers and 13 Jbeta primers. Sequencing was performed with immunoSEQ multiplex PCR; in TCRdb, only in-frame clones are kept and a portion is missing. The data show about 200,000 clones, approximately 85% seen once. This TCR came from a girl between 5 and 17 years old in good health and CMV-seropositive. The sequenced sample consisted of PBMCs. The chain is built from TRBV4-3 and TRBJ2-7, with 12 bases aligning to TRBD2. The CDR3 bases are TGCGCCAGCAGCCAAGTTGCTAGCGGGGGGGCCTCCTACGAGCAGTACTTC. Residues: CASSQVASGGASYEQYF.